Ten or more counts support the clone carrying this T cell receptor beta chain. Antigen unknown. The data were taken from a study of prognosis after radiotherapy for stage I lung cancer. Study-level background: Patients with newly diagnosed primary stage I lung tumors numbered more than 11, with four to six others having oligometastatic NSCLC after surgical resection of the primary tumor. Among the non-small cell lung cancer patients, all were considered medically inoperable. Therapy given concurrently with stereotactic body radiotherapy reached no patient. Findings and limits, study-wide: Counted unique TCR clones declined after stereotactic body radiation therapy (median around 10,000 versus 6,900).

The germline CDR1 and CDR2 sequences are DFQATT and SNEGSKA (reference sequence). Trimming took 5 bases from V and 9 from J; bases not matched to a gene: 7. CDR3 length: 13 residues. Amplification of the TCR beta CDR3 (from genomic DNA) was done by two-round multiplex PCR. Round one of PCR was performed, and it used primers specific to each TRBV and TRBJ gene. TCRdb reprocessed the multiplex PCR reads with MiXCR, giving one entry per CDR3 protein. The sample includes 30,000 to 40,000 distinct CDR3 sequences, 25% to 40% seen only once; the top ten take roughly 26%. This clonotype was obtained from a donor of 50 years or more with non-small cell lung cancer. This chain joins TRBV20-1 and TRBJ1-5; 10 nucleotides match TRBD1. The sample in question was PBMCs, obtained before or after stereotactic body radiation therapy (not recorded which). The CDR3 loop reads CSALRDRGRPQHF. CDR3 bases: TGCAGTGCTCTCCGGGACAGGGGTAGGCCCCAGCATTTT.